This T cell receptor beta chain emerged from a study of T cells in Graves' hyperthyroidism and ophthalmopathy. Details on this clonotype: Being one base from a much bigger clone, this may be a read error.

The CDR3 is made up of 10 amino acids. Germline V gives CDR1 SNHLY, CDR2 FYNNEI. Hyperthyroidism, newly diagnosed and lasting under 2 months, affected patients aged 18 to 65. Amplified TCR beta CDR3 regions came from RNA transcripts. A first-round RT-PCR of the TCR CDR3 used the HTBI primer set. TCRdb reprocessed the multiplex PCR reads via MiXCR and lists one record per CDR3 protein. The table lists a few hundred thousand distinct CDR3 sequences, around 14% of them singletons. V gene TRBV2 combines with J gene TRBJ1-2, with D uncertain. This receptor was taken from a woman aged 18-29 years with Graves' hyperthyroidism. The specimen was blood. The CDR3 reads CVSRYYGYTF. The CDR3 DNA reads TGTGTCAGCCGCTACTATGGCTACACCTTC.